Each of the 11 T cell receptor beta chains below was sequenced from the same sample in a study of blood T cell repertoires in COVID-19. Sequencing used immunoSEQ multiplex PCR; TCRdb keeps in-frame clones, though not all of them. The repertoire holds some 65,000 clones, with around 86% as singletons. Sequenced: peripheral blood. The receptors here all came from an elderly man with acute or convalescent COVID-19.

This chain links TRBV5-4 with TRBJ1-2; no clear D gene. The V gene lost 3 bases and the J gene lost 4 bases, with 10 bases spanning the gap. The CDR3 totals 13 residues. From germline, CDR1 is SGHNT and CDR2 YYREEE (reference sequence). The chain's CDR3 is CASSSQRSYGYTF. Here the CDR3 DNA reads TGTGCCAGCAGCTCACAGCGGAGCTATGGCTACACCTTC.

The chain joins TRBV28 to TRBJ2-7, with 7 positions matching TRBD1. The CDR3 has 16 amino acids. CDR1 and CDR2 (germline): MDHEN, SYDVKM. Trimming at V came to 8 bases and at J to 1 base, leaving 14 bases not matched to a gene. CDR3 loop: CASLDYPGTESYEQYF. Written as DNA, the CDR3 is TGTGCCAGCCTCGACTATCCCGGGACAGAGTCCTACGAGCAGTACTTC.

The rearrangement joins TRBV18 to TRBJ1-2, with a weak D call TRBD1 (5 bases). Germline CDR1 is KGHSH and CDR2 is LQKENI. V was clipped by 3 bases and J by 3 bases, with 11 bases between them. The CDR3 runs to 14 residues. CDR3 nucleotides: TGTGCCAGCTCACCGGGGGGGGACGACTATGGCTACACCTTC. Translation: CASSPGGDDYGYTF.

In nucleotides, the CDR3 is TGTGCCAGTAGTCCTAGTGGGAGGGCAGGAAATACGCAGTATTTT. It translates to CASSPSGRAGNTQYF. V usage is TRBV19 and J usage is TRBJ2-3, with 7 bases lining up with TRBD2. With 5 bases clipped from V and 7 bases from J, the junction kept 12 bases outside the gene matches. Per the germline V gene, CDR1 is LNHDA and CDR2 is SQIVND (reference sequence). The CDR3 contains 15 residues.

This clone was observed a handful of times. The chain couples TRBV19 to TRBJ1-3, with 7 bases matching TRBD1. Trimming took 7 bases from V and 2 from J; bases not matched to a gene: 14. There are 17 residues in the CDR3. CDR1 is LNHDA and CDR2 is SQIVND in the germline V gene (reference sequence). As DNA, the CDR3 is TGTGCCAGTATCCATTCTAGGGGGCCCGCTGCTGGAAACACCATATATTTT. Translating it yields CASIHSRGPAAGNTIYF. The full variable domain, rest sourced from reference TRBV19 and TRBJ1-3, is DGGITQSPKYLFRKEGQNVTLSCEQNLNHDAMYWYRQDPGQGLRLIYYSQIVNDFQKGDIAEGYSVSREKKESFPLTVTSAQKNPTAFYLCASIHSRGPAAGNTIYFGEGSWLTVV.

The chain couples TRBV4-3 to TRBJ2-6, with 9 bases fitting TRBD1. V shed 0 bases, J shed 2 bases, and the junction held 11 bases outside the gene matches. The germline V gene has CDR1 LGHNA and CDR2 YSLEER. This CDR3 has 20 amino acids. The CDR3 sequence: CASSQDSPQGARAGANVLTF. The CDR3 nucleotides are TGCGCCAGCAGCCAAGACTCCCCACAGGGGGCGAGGGCTGGGGCCAACGTCCTGACTTTC.

The chain couples TRBV11-3 to TRBJ1-3, with D perhaps TRBD1 (5 bases). The CDR3 contains 12 residues. In germline, CDR1 is SGHNT, CDR2 YENEEA. V was shortened by 8 bases and J by 7 bases, with 12 bases between the two germline ends. DNA of the CDR3: TGTGCCAGCCGGGACGGGAGGAACACCATATATTTT. Its translation is CASRDGRNTIYF.

A few counts support this clone. The chain joins TRBV3-1 (or the pseudogene TRBV3-2) to TRBJ1-2, with TRBD1 matching over 9 bases. CDR1 is LGHDT and CDR2 is YNNKEL in the germline V gene (reference sequence). The V and J ends lost 3 bases and 5 bases, in that order; junction bases with no gene match: 10. The CDR3 runs to 16 residues. The CDR3 is CASSHHGTGPPYGYTF. The DNA for the CDR3 is TGTGCCAGCAGCCACCACGGGACAGGGCCCCCTTATGGCTACACCTTC.

This clone was observed once. This CDR3 reads CASSEAYEDPAYEQYF. The CDR3 nucleotides read TGTGCCAGCAGTGAAGCGTACGAGGATCCGGCCTACGAGCAGTACTTC. V gene TRBV6-1 combines with J gene TRBJ2-7; D gene ambiguous. Trimming shortened V by 0 bases and J by 2 bases, and 14 bases separated the two germline ends. The germline gives CDR1 MNHNS, CDR2 SASEGT. The CDR3 is 16 amino acids.

This clone showed up just once. The J gene is TRBJ1-1, the V gene TRBV19; D ambiguous. Germline loops: CDR1 LNHDA, CDR2 SQIVND (reference sequence). The CDR3 spans 13 residues. V was clipped by 0 bases and J by 5 bases, with 7 bases between them. The CDR3 coding sequence is TGTGCCAGTAGTATAGAGGGGAGGACTGAAGCTTTCTTT. This sequence encodes CASSIEGRTEAFF.

V is TRBV5-5 and J is TRBJ2-2; TRBD1 agrees at 8 bases. This CDR3 has 15 residues. Losses at the gene ends were 7 bases for V and 0 bases for J; bases not matched to a gene: 5. Germline V gene sequence: CDR1 SGHKS, CDR2 YYEKEE (reference sequence). CDR3 sequence reads: CASLTGASNTGELFF. CDR3 sequence (DNA): TGTGCCAGCCTGACAGGGGCTTCGAACACCGGGGAGCTGTTTTTT. The full variable domain, rest sourced from reference TRBV5-5 and TRBJ2-2, is DAGVTQSPTHLIKTRGQQVTLRCSPISGHKSVSWYQQVLGQGPQFIFQYYEKEERGRGNFPDRFSARQFPNYSSELNVNALLLGDSALYLCASLTGASNTGELFFGEGSRLTVL.